These T cell receptor beta chains were read from a single sample in a study of CD8+CD57+ T cells in acquired aplastic anemia. A single record per CDR3 protein comes from TCRdb applying MiXCR to the reads. This sample has roughly 200,000 distinct CDR3 sequences, with roughly two thirds found just once. The specimen was sorted CD4+, CD8+, or CD8+CD57+ T cells (not recorded which) from PBMCs. The receptors derive from a human donor with aplastic anemia. CDR3s include the opening cysteine and the closing phenylalanine or tryptophan. Each record gives: D gene, J gene, V gene, clone size, CDR3 protein, CDR3 DNA. The D gene is left open where the match is weak. Size is omitted from some rows. Given values are once, few, many or a class for expanded clones.

>.|TRBJ1-6|TRBV7-9|few
CASSPDGRFGSPLHF
TGTGCCAGCAGCCCCGACGGCCGGTTCGGTTCACCCCTCCACTTT
>.|TRBJ1-5|TRBV19|.
CASSALAGGNQPQHF
TGTGCCAGTAGCGCCCTAGCGGGAGGCAATCAGCCCCAGCATTTT
>.|TRBJ1-2|TRBV7-9|.
CASSLAQGFYGYTF
TGTGCCAGCAGCTTAGCGCAAGGGTTCTATGGCTACACCTTC
>.|TRBJ2-3|TRBV7-3|once
CASSSLGSTDTQYF
TGTGCCAGCAGCTCCCTCGGGAGCACAGATACGCAGTATTTT
>.|TRBJ1-2|TRBV7-9|once
CASSRVLRGYTF
TGTGCCAGCAGCCGGGTTCTGAGAGGCTACACCTTC
>TRBD1|TRBJ2-3|TRBV24-1|few
CATSDLQGEVADTQYF
TGTGCCACCAGTGATTTACAGGGGGAGGTAGCAGATACGCAGTATTTT
>TRBD1|TRBJ2-3|TRBV7-2|.
CASSQRTGVFGTDTQYF
TGTGCCAGCAGCCAGAGGACAGGGGTTTTTGGCACAGATACGCAGTATTTT
>TRBD2|TRBJ2-7|TRBV7-2|.
CASSLVTSGGAGLGYEQYF
TGTGCCAGCAGCTTAGTCACTAGCGGGGGGGCCGGTCTCGGGTACGAGCAGTACTTC
>.|TRBJ2-3|TRBV24-1|.
CATSDVQDTQYF
TGTGCCACCAGTGACGTACAGGATACGCAGTATTTT
>.|TRBJ2-1|TRBV2|.
CASSEARPAYNEQFF
TGTGCCAGCAGTGAAGCGCGGCCAGCGTACAATGAGCAGTTCTTC
>.|TRBJ2-3|TRBV20-1|.
CSARESSGITDTQYF
TGCAGTGCTAGAGAATCCTCAGGGATCACAGATACGCAGTATTTT
>.|TRBJ1-6|TRBV2|.
CASSLPGLSYNSPLHF
TGTGCCAGCAGTCTCCCGGGCCTTTCCTATAATTCACCCCTCCACTTT
>.|TRBJ1-1|TRBV20-1|.
CSAPGGDTEAFF
TGCAGTGCACCTGGGGGGGACACTGAAGCTTTCTTT
>.|TRBJ1-1|TRBV15|many
CATSRTGSNTEAFF
TGTGCCACCAGCAGAACCGGGTCGAACACTGAAGCTTTCTTT